The TCR beta chain under discussion was sequenced for a study of blood T cell repertoires in COVID-19. Turning to the study itself: Acute and convalescent COVID-19 samples came from the United States, Italy and Spain. PBMCs, B-cell-depleted T cells, or T cells provided the cDNA or gDNA that made up the material.

V was shortened by 0 bases and J by 3 bases, with 9 bases between the two germline ends. Looked up from germline, CDR1 is SGHVS and CDR2 is FQNEAQ. This CDR3 has 15 residues. Per the original methods: Using reference gene primer amplification, nucleated cell counts were estimated. Clones were sequenced by immunoSEQ multiplex PCR, and TCRdb holds only the in-frame ones, with some missing. That table gives V, J and clone size, and the DNA gave D and trimming. The sample shows fewer than 300,000 clones, roughly four fifths of them seen only once. This chain joins TRBV7-8 and TRBJ2-1; D is ambiguous. The clonotype was recovered from a woman between 50 and 59 years old who had recovered from COVID-19. The sequencing input was peripheral blood. CDR3 nucleotide sequence: TGTGCCAGCAGCTTAGCCGGCGGCTACTACAATGAGCAGTTCTTC. As protein: CASSLAGGYYNEQFF.